The 15 T cell receptor beta chains presented below share a single source sample, sequenced in a study of blood T cell repertoires in COVID-19. Clones were sequenced by immunoSEQ multiplex PCR, and TCRdb holds only the in-frame ones, with some missing. The data contain under 250,000 clones, roughly 82% of them singletons. The sequencing input was peripheral blood. These receptors originate from a man aged 45-65 years with active or convalescent COVID-19.

The rearrangement uses TRBV28 and TRBJ2-5; 7 bases are shared with TRBD1. CDR3 length equals 13 residues. Looked up from germline, CDR1 is MDHEN and CDR2 is SYDVKM. The junction had 5 bases not matched to a gene; V was cut back by 5 bases and J by 5 bases. The CDR3 is CASSEGAEETQYF. The CDR3 nucleotides are TGTGCCAGCAGTGAGGGGGCAGAGGAGACCCAGTACTTC.

The chain links TRBV7-9 to TRBJ2-3; 7 bases map to TRBD2. CDR3 length equals 16 residues. Trimming cost V 4 bases and J 2 bases; bases outside gene matches: 9. Germline values: CDR1 SEHNR, CDR2 FQNEAQ (reference sequence). The CDR3 is CASSSSTSANTDTQYF. In DNA form, the CDR3 reads TGTGCCAGCAGCTCAAGCACTAGCGCTAACACAGATACGCAGTATTTT.

The chain uses TRBV19 and TRBJ2-3, with 8 bases identical to TRBD2. The trim removed 1 base at V and 2 bases at J, leaving 5 bases unmatched. Germline values: CDR1 LNHDA, CDR2 SQIVND (reference sequence). The CDR3 has 16 residues. The CDR3 DNA follows: TGTGCCAGTAGTATAGGGCGGGGGGCGACCACAGATACGCAGTATTTT. Amino acids: CASSIGRGATTDTQYF.

About this clone: This CDR3 is also generated by other DNA sequences in the sample. The chain uses TRBV27 and TRBJ2-5; a weak D match, TRBD1 (5 bases). Germline assignment: CDR1 MNHEY and CDR2 SMNVEV (reference sequence). Between the trimmed V and J ends, which lost 2 bases and 4 bases, there was a span of 5 bases. This CDR3 is built from 12 residues. CDR3 nucleotide sequence: TGTGCCAGCAGTTTAACAGGAGAGACCCAGTACTTC. Its protein is CASSLTGETQYF.

Worth noting for this clone: The same CDR3 arises from other DNA sequences in this sample as well. The V and J genes are TRBV5-1 and TRBJ2-7, with TRBD1 as a possible D gene (5 bases). V dropped 2 bases and J dropped 0 bases, with 6 bases sitting between them. The CDR3 has 13 amino acids. The germline CDR1 and CDR2 sequences are SGHRS and YFSETQ. The CDR3 coding sequence is TGCGCCAGCAGCTTCCAGGGCTCCTACGAGCAGTACTTC. Amino acids: CASSFQGSYEQYF.

V usage is TRBV5-1 and J usage is TRBJ2-1, with 8 nucleotides matching TRBD2. The CDR3 has 15 residues. V shed 3 bases, J shed 1 base, and the junction held 3 bases outside the gene matches. The germline V gene has CDR1 SGHRS and CDR2 YFSETQ. The CDR3 DNA reads as TGCGCCAGCAGCTCCGGGGGGGGATCCTACAATGAGCAGTTCTTC. Translating gives CASSSGGGSYNEQFF. The variable domain in full, with the rest retrieved from reference TRBV5-1 and TRBJ2-1, is KAGVTQTPRYLIKTRGQQVTLSCSPISGHRSVSWYQQTPGQGLQFLFEYFSETQRNKGNFPGRFSGRQFSNSRSEMNVSTLELGDSALYLCASSSGGGSYNEQFFGPGTRLTVL.

The genes are TRBV7-2 and TRBJ2-3; no clear D gene. Trimming pared 2 bases from V and 2 bases from J, leaving 8 bases between. This CDR3 has 14 amino acids. Germline V lookup: CDR1 SGHTA, CDR2 FQGNSA. The CDR3 here is CASSLFLLTDTQYF. The DNA of the CDR3 is TGTGCCAGCAGCTTATTCCTACTCACAGATACGCAGTATTTT.

For the CDR3, the DNA is TGTGCCAGCAGCTTTGGCGGGGAAAGCACAGATACGCAGTATTTT. Protein product: CASSFGGESTDTQYF. The chain uses TRBV5-4 and TRBJ2-3; tentatively, D is TRBD2 (6 bases). The germline V gene has CDR1 SGHNT and CDR2 YYREEE (reference sequence). V lost 2 bases and J lost 0, with 10 bases in between. The CDR3 has 15 amino acids.

The rearrangement links TRBV5-1 to TRBJ2-7; D gene unclear. The germline V gene has CDR1 SGHRS and CDR2 YFSETQ. This CDR3 is built from 15 residues. V shed 0 bases and J shed 2 bases, with 12 bases lying between them. The CDR3 reads CASSLAVGGAYEQYV. The DNA of the CDR3 is TGCGCCAGCAGCTTGGCCGTCGGCGGAGCCTACGAGCAGTACGTC.

The chain has TRBV24-1 and TRBJ2-3, with D perhaps matching TRBD2 (5 bases). Germline V lookup: CDR1 KGHDR, CDR2 SFDVKD. Deletions cut 5 bases from V and 0 bases from J, with 8 bases between. This CDR3 has 14 residues. In DNA form, the CDR3 reads TGTGCCACCAGTGCACCGGGAAGCACAGATACGCAGTATTTT. Protein: CATSAPGSTDTQYF.

The chain couples TRBV28 to TRBJ2-7; 16 nucleotides agree with TRBD2. Trimming took 2 bases from V and 6 from J; bases not matched to a gene: 1. Germline values: CDR1 MDHEN, CDR2 SYDVKM. The CDR3 has 15 amino acids. CDR3 sequence: CASSLGTSGRGEQYF. The CDR3 DNA is TGTGCCAGCAGTTTAGGGACTAGCGGGAGGGGCGAGCAGTACTTC. Full variable domain (rest looked up from reference TRBV28 and TRBJ2-7): DVKVTQSSRYLVKRTGEKVFLECVQDMDHENMFWYRQDPGLGLRLIYFSYDVKMKEKGDIPEGYSVSREKKERFSLILESASTNQTSMYLCASSLGTSGRGEQYFGPGTRLTVT.

The rearrangement uses TRBV5-4 and TRBJ2-1, with 7 bases that match TRBD2. CDR1 is SGHNT and CDR2 is YYREEE in the germline V gene (reference sequence). The CDR3 runs to 16 residues. V lost 5 bases and J lost 5; bases outside the gene matches: 13. In nucleotides, the CDR3 is TGTGCCAGCAGTCCGTCTGGCGGGAGACCGAACAATGAGCAGTTCTTC. This translates into CASSPSGGRPNNEQFF.

This chain connects TRBV3-1 (or the pseudogene TRBV3-2) to TRBJ2-1; TRBD1 matches at 9 bases. In germline, CDR1 is LGHDT, CDR2 YNNKEL (reference sequence). The CDR3 consists of 16 residues. The J segment lost 6 bases and the V segment lost 3 bases, leaving 9 bases of the junction unmatched. CDR3 sequence (DNA): TGTGCCAGCAGCCACCATCGGGACAGGGTGGGCAATGAGCAGTTCTTC. Residues: CASSHHRDRVGNEQFF.

The chain joins TRBV27 to TRBJ1-1; tentatively, D is TRBD1 (6 bases). Germline V gene lookup returns CDR1 MNHEY and CDR2 SMNVEV (reference sequence). V lost 1 base, J lost 1 base, and 13 bases lay in between. The CDR3 runs to 16 residues. The CDR3 DNA reads TGTGCCAGCAGTTTATATTACAGGGCGACGAACACTGAAGCTTTCTTT. This sequence encodes CASSLYYRATNTEAFF.

The chain combines TRBV24-1 with TRBJ1-5, with 11 bases aligning to TRBD1. With V trimmed by 6 bases and J by 4 bases, 4 bases remained unmatched. This CDR3 is 15 amino acids long. The germline gives CDR1 KGHDR, CDR2 SFDVKD. As DNA, the CDR3 is TGTGCCACCAGTCCGGGACAGGGGGGTAATCAGCCCCAGCATTTT. Amino acid sequence: CATSPGQGGNQPQHF.